A selection of T cell receptor beta chains follows, all from one sample in a study of T cells after yellow fever vaccination. TCRdb re-called the 5' RACE reads through MiXCR, storing one row per CDR3 protein. The top ten clones hold just under 15% of a sample with about 630,000 distinct CDR3 sequences, roughly 12% of them seen once. Material: PBMCs, obtained on the day of the yellow fever booster vaccination. The receptors come from a man aged 25 to 45 who received the YFV17D yellow fever vaccine. Both conserved end residues are part of each CDR3. Fields, in order: D gene, V gene, J gene, clone size, CDR3 protein, CDR3 DNA. D genes are given only for firm matches. For some rows the clone size is stated as once, few or many, or as a class when expanded; others skip it.

d_gene: TRBD1
v_gene: TRBV12-5
j_gene: TRBJ2-7
abundance: few
CDR3aa: CASGLGGTGNHEQYF
CDR3nt: TGTGCTAGTGGTTTGGGGGGGACAGGGAACCACGAGCAGTACTTC

d_gene: TRBD2
v_gene: TRBV29-1
j_gene: TRBJ2-1
abundance: .
CDR3aa: CSVDRTSGSNEQFF
CDR3nt: TGCAGCGTGGACCGGACTAGCGGGAGCAATGAGCAGTTCTTC

d_gene: TRBD2
v_gene: TRBV6-5
j_gene: TRBJ2-7
abundance: few
CDR3aa: CASSYSIGTSGSYEQYF
CDR3nt: TGTGCCAGCAGTTACTCGATCGGGACTAGCGGGAGTTACGAGCAGTACTTC

d_gene: .
v_gene: TRBV5-1
j_gene: TRBJ2-1
abundance: .
CDR3aa: CASSLAGGGGVNEQFF
CDR3nt: TGCGCCAGCAGCTTGGCCGGTGGAGGCGGGGTCAATGAGCAGTTCTTC

d_gene: .
v_gene: TRBV5-6
j_gene: TRBJ2-5
abundance: .
CDR3aa: CASSPTGGIQETQYF
CDR3nt: TGTGCCAGCAGCCCCACGGGTGGGATACAAGAGACCCAGTACTTC

d_gene: TRBD2
v_gene: TRBV7-6
j_gene: TRBJ2-7
abundance: .
CDR3aa: CASSLGDGRSYEQYF
CDR3nt: TGTGCCAGCAGCTTAGGAGACGGGAGGAGTTACGAGCAGTACTTC

d_gene: TRBD2
v_gene: TRBV11-2
j_gene: TRBJ2-7
abundance: few
CDR3aa: CASSLQTGARLAGSYEQYF
CDR3nt: TGTGCCAGCAGCCTACAGACAGGGGCAAGACTAGCGGGATCCTACGAGCAGTACTTC

d_gene: .
v_gene: TRBV5-1
j_gene: TRBJ2-7
abundance: few
CDR3aa: CASSPETGARYEQYF
CDR3nt: TGCGCCAGCAGCCCCGAAACCGGGGCACGCTACGAGCAGTACTTC

d_gene: TRBD1
v_gene: TRBV28
j_gene: TRBJ2-6
abundance: few
CDR3aa: CASTRTGGVPSGANVLTF
CDR3nt: TGTGCCAGCACCCGGACAGGGGGAGTCCCCTCTGGGGCCAACGTCCTGACTTTC

d_gene: TRBD1
v_gene: TRBV7-9
j_gene: TRBJ2-5
abundance: .
CDR3aa: CASSLVRAGGWETQYF
CDR3nt: TGTGCCAGCAGCTTAGTCCGCGCAGGGGGCTGGGAGACCCAGTACTTC